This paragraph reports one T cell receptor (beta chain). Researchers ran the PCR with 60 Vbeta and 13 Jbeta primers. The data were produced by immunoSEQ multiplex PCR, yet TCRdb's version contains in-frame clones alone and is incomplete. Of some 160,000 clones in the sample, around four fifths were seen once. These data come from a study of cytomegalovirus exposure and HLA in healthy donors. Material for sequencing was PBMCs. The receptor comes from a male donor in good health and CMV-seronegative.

The CDR3 loop is CASSLAGLAGVSEQFF. CDR3 nucleotides: TGTGCCAGCAGCTTAGCGGGACTAGCGGGAGTATCTGAGCAGTTCTTC. The rearrangement uses TRBV7-8 and TRBJ2-1; 14 nucleotides align to TRBD2. V gave up 0 bases and J gave up 9 bases; unmatched junction bases: 4. The V gene's germline CDR1 is SGHVS and CDR2 FQNEAQ. The CDR3 is made up of 16 amino acids.